Below, 27 T cell receptor beta chains from the same sample are listed, as sequenced in a study of control samples from healthy donors and cancer patients. Profiled with immunoSEQ multiplex PCR; TCRdb holds only in-frame clones, not every one. This sample yields some 200,000 clones, of which 80% to 95% are seen a single time; about 1.5% belongs to the top ten. The source material was blood. The receptors here all came from a man aged 18 to 29 in good health.

This clone was observed once. The chain uses TRBV30 and TRBJ1-2, with 7 bases fitting TRBD1. The CDR3 spans 14 residues. Germline V gives CDR1 GTSNPN, CDR2 SVGIG (reference sequence). J was trimmed by 6 bases and V by 4 bases; bases with no gene match: 11. Here the CDR3 DNA reads TGTGCCTGGAATTCTGGACAGGAACTTAATGGCTACACCTTC. Translating it yields CAWNSGQELNGYTF.

V and J are TRBV2 and TRBJ2-1; 9 bases line up with TRBD2. The CDR3 has 15 amino acids. Germline CDR1 SNHLY, CDR2 FYNNEI. The trim removed 3 bases at V and 4 bases at J, leaving 4 bases unmatched. The CDR3 sequence: CASSERGGLYNEQFF. DNA of the CDR3: TGTGCCAGCAGTGAGCGGGGGGGCCTTTACAATGAGCAGTTCTTC. Drawing the rest from reference TRBV2 and TRBJ2-1, the complete variable domain is EPEVTQTPSHQVTQMGQEVILRCVPISNHLYFYWYRQILGQKVEFLVSFYNNEISEKSEIFDDQFSVERPDGSNFTLKIRSTKLEDSAMYFCASSERGGLYNEQFFGPGTRLTVL.

This chain links TRBV14 with TRBJ1-2; a weak D match, TRBD1 (5 bases). Trimming stripped 0 bases from V and 0 bases from J, with 14 bases between. Germline values: CDR1 SGHDN, CDR2 FVKESK. The length of the CDR3 is 17 residues. The chain's CDR3 is CASSQEGHLLANYGYTF. The CDR3 DNA follows: TGTGCCAGCAGCCAAGAAGGACACCTGCTAGCTAACTATGGCTACACCTTC.

V usage is TRBV18 and J usage is TRBJ2-2; a possible D gene is TRBD1 (5 bases). Germline CDR1 and CDR2: KGHSH and LQKENI. The V end was cut by 3 bases, the J end by 0 bases, with 8 bases between. The length of the CDR3 is 15 residues. The CDR3 bases are TGTGCCAGCTCACCCAGGGTGTCGAACACCGGGGAGCTGTTTTTT. Amino acid sequence: CASSPRVSNTGELFF. Filled out from reference TRBV18 and TRBJ2-2, the complete variable domain reads NAGVMQNPRHLVRRRGQEARLRCSPMKGHSHVYWYRQLPEEGLKFMVYLQKENIIDESGMPKERFSAEFPKEGPSILRIQQVVRGDSAAYFCASSPRVSNTGELFFGEGSRLTVL.

The chain links TRBV5-5 to TRBJ1-3, with D unclear. Germline values: CDR1 SGHKS, CDR2 YYEKEE (reference sequence). This CDR3 is 16 amino acids long. V was shortened by 4 bases and J by 0 bases, with 14 bases between the two germline ends. In nucleotides, the CDR3 is TGTGCCAGCAGCCCAGGACCCTCTTACTCTGGAAACACCATATATTTT. Amino acid sequence: CASSPGPSYSGNTIYF.

V gene TRBV6-5 combines with J gene TRBJ1-2; D possibly corresponds to TRBD1 (6 bases). CDR1 is MNHEY and CDR2 is SVGAGI in the germline V gene. The ends were cut back, 8 bases at V and 1 base at J, with 11 bases in the middle. The CDR3 has 13 residues. The chain's CDR3 is CASRRGDNYGYTF. The CDR3 region has the DNA TGTGCCAGCCGGAGGGGGGATAACTATGGCTACACCTTC.

V and J are TRBV5-1 and TRBJ2-5; D gene unclear. The CDR3 covers 16 residues. Germline V CDR1 and CDR2: SGHRS, YFSETQ. V shed 0 bases and J shed 2 bases, with 14 bases lying between them. The CDR3 nucleotides read TGCGCCAGCAGCTTGGTCCTAGGGCGGCAACAAGAGACCCAGTACTTC. Residues: CASSLVLGRQQETQYF. Based on the CDR3 plus reference TRBV5-1 and TRBJ2-5, the full variable domain is KAGVTQTPRYLIKTRGQQVTLSCSPISGHRSVSWYQQTPGQGLQFLFEYFSETQRNKGNFPGRFSGRQFSNSRSEMNVSTLELGDSALYLCASSLVLGRQQETQYFGPGTRLLVL.

J is TRBJ1-3 and V is TRBV30; TRBD1 might be the D (6 bases). CDR1 GTSNPN and CDR2 SVGIG come from the germline V gene (reference sequence). This CDR3 region has 15 residues. The V and J ends lost 4 bases and 1 base respectively, with 14 bases between them. In DNA form, the CDR3 reads TGTGCCTGGAACTCGGGGGGGCAGTCTGGAAACACCATATATTTT. Translated: CAWNSGGQSGNTIYF. Supplemented by reference TRBV30 and TRBJ1-3, the full variable domain reads SQTIHQWPATLVQPVGSPLSLECTVEGTSNPNLYWYRQAAGRGLQLLFYSVGIGQISSEVPQNLSASRPQDRQFILSSKKLLLSDSGFYLCAWNSGGQSGNTIYFGEGSWLTVV.

V usage is TRBV12-3 or TRBV12-4 and J usage is TRBJ1-1; 8 bases are shared with TRBD1. The CDR3 loop spans 13 amino acids. V dropped 7 bases and J dropped 4; count of bases not matched to a gene: 5. CDR3 residues: CASTTTGVTEAFF. The CDR3 DNA reads as TGTGCCAGCACCACGACAGGGGTCACTGAAGCTTTCTTT.

This chain links TRBV24-1 with TRBJ2-1, with 16 nucleotides matching TRBD2. CDR1 and CDR2 (germline): KGHDR, SFDVKD. There are 17 residues in the CDR3. J lost 6 bases, V lost 3 bases, and 4 bases had no gene match. The CDR3 coding sequence is TGTGCCACCAGTGATCCTGGGACTAGCGGGGGGGCCAATGAGCAGTTCTTC. Translated: CATSDPGTSGGANEQFF.

This clone was recorded once. The rearrangement links TRBV18 to TRBJ2-7, with D possibly matching TRBD1 (5 bases). V was clipped by 8 bases and J by 5 bases, with 19 bases between them. Germline V gene data show CDR1 as KGHSH and CDR2 as LQKENI. CDR3 size: 14 residues. CDR3 DNA: TGTGCCAGCACTGAAACCAGGGTTCAACACGAGCAGTACTTC. Its protein product is CASTETRVQHEQYF.

The chain carries TRBV9 and TRBJ2-5, with D hard to call. V lost 0 bases and J 5 bases, leaving 11 bases between the germline ends. The length of the CDR3 is 14 residues. Germline V gene data show CDR1 as SGDLS and CDR2 as YYNGEE. The CDR3 is CASSVGAGMETQYF. The CDR3 DNA is TGTGCCAGCAGCGTAGGAGCTGGGATGGAGACCCAGTACTTC.

This clone was seen more than once but under ten times. V gene TRBV18 combines with J gene TRBJ1-1; D call uncertain. Trimming removed 2 bases at V and 0 bases at J, with 10 bases between. The germline CDR1 and CDR2 sequences are KGHSH and LQKENI. The length of the CDR3 is 15 residues. The CDR3 DNA sequence: TGTGCCAGCTCACCATCGGTCGGGGTGAACACTGAAGCTTTCTTT. Residues: CASSPSVGVNTEAFF. Supplemented by reference TRBV18 and TRBJ1-1, the full variable domain reads NAGVMQNPRHLVRRRGQEARLRCSPMKGHSHVYWYRQLPEEGLKFMVYLQKENIIDESGMPKERFSAEFPKEGPSILRIQQVVRGDSAAYFCASSPSVGVNTEAFFGQGTRLTVV.

The rearrangement joins TRBV18 to TRBJ2-3; possible D gene TRBD1, 5 bases. The CDR3 is 14 amino acids. V was cut by 3 bases and J by 3 bases, with 10 bases left in between. Germline lookup yields CDR1 KGHSH and CDR2 LQKENI. In DNA form, the CDR3 reads TGTGCCAGCTCACCGGGGCAGGGAACAGATACGCAGTATTTT. Protein: CASSPGQGTDTQYF.

This clone showed up just a few times. Distinct nucleotide sequences in the sample also encode this CDR3. The V and J genes are TRBV6-1 and TRBJ2-3; TRBD1 aligns across 10 bases. Trimming at V came to 1 base and at J to 6 bases, leaving 1 base not matched to a gene. The CDR3 consists of 14 residues. Germline loops: CDR1 MNHNS, CDR2 SASEGT. The CDR3 is CASSEGQGADTQYF. The CDR3 bases are TGTGCCAGCAGTGAAGGACAGGGGGCGGATACGCAGTATTTT.

The chain couples TRBV5-1 to TRBJ2-3; 7 positions agree with TRBD1. V gave up 3 bases and J gave up 15 bases; unmatched junction bases: 7. This CDR3 region has 11 residues. CDR1 SGHRS and CDR2 YFSETQ come from the germline V gene. The CDR3 sequence is CASSSATGHYF. CDR3 nucleotide sequence: TGCGCCAGCAGCTCTGCGACAGGGCACTATTTT.

V is TRBV19 and J is TRBJ1-5; 9 bases fit TRBD1. The CDR3 spans 12 residues. Germline values: CDR1 LNHDA, CDR2 SQIVND (reference sequence). V trimming: 5 bases; J trimming: 10 bases; junction bases outside the gene matches: 3. Written as DNA, the CDR3 is TGTGCCAGTAGTGCAACAGGGGGCCCCCAGCATTTT. Residues: CASSATGGPQHF.

This clone was picked up a small number of times. The chain has TRBV10-2 and TRBJ2-1, with D perhaps being TRBD1 or TRBD2 (6 bases each). Per germline, CDR1 WSHSY and CDR2 SAAADI. The CDR3 consists of 15 residues. V was shortened by 4 bases and J by 8 bases, with 18 bases between the two germline ends. The CDR3 DNA follows: TGCGCCAGCAGTGGTGGGGGGCTAGCAGGATATGAGCAGTTCTTC. It translates to CASSGGGLAGYEQFF.

V is TRBV6-5 and J is TRBJ1-6; no clear D. Per the germline V gene, CDR1 is MNHEY and CDR2 is SVGAGI. There are 14 residues in the CDR3. Trimming removed 7 bases at V and 10 bases at J, with 17 bases between. The CDR3 region has the DNA TGTGCCAGCACTCCGCCCCTGGGGAAATCACCCCTCCACTTT. Encoded protein: CASTPPLGKSPLHF.

The chain uses TRBV9 and TRBJ1-1, with D unresolved. With 4 bases removed from V and 0 bases from J, the gap between germline ends came to 16 bases. Germline CDR1 is SGDLS and CDR2 is YYNGEE. The CDR3 extends over 16 amino acids. CDR3 nucleotide sequence: TGTGCCAGCAGCCCCCACTTTGACGGGTTGAACACTGAAGCTTTCTTT. Translating it yields CASSPHFDGLNTEAFF.

J is TRBJ2-3 and V is TRBV4-1; D is unclear. The CDR3 covers 14 residues. Trimming pared 3 bases from V and 2 bases from J, leaving 9 bases between. Germline lookup yields CDR1 MGHRA and CDR2 YSYEKL. Here the CDR3 reads CASSHDSYTDTQYF. The CDR3, as DNA: TGCGCCAGCAGCCACGACTCCTACACAGATACGCAGTATTTT.

The chain joins TRBV6-5 to TRBJ2-3; 8 nucleotides match TRBD1. Trimming at V came to 6 bases and at J to 6 bases, leaving 5 bases not matched to a gene. Germline values: CDR1 MNHEY, CDR2 SVGAGI. The CDR3 consists of 13 residues. The DNA for the CDR3 is TGTGCCAGCAGGGACAGGGATTGGGATACGCAGTATTTT. Its protein is CASRDRDWDTQYF.

The chain couples TRBV6-5 to TRBJ1-3, with 10 bases fitting TRBD1. V shed 4 bases and J 4 bases; nucleotides not matched to a gene: 4. Germline assignment: CDR1 MNHEY and CDR2 SVGAGI. This CDR3 comprises 15 residues. CDR3 sequence (DNA): TGTGCCAGCAGTTGGGGACAGGGGATGGGAAACACCATATATTTT. Amino acids: CASSWGQGMGNTIYF.

The chain joins TRBV2 to TRBJ2-7, with a possible D match to TRBD1 (5 bases). The length of the CDR3 is 17 residues. Trimming pared 5 bases from V and 3 bases from J, leaving 23 bases between. The germline CDR1 and CDR2 sequences are SNHLY and FYNNEI. CDR3 amino acids: CASSTFRRGPLDYEQYF. DNA for the CDR3: TGTGCCAGCAGTACCTTCAGAAGGGGTCCCCTAGACTACGAGCAGTACTTC. Using reference TRBV2 and TRBJ2-7 for the parts outside the CDR3, the full variable domain is EPEVTQTPSHQVTQMGQEVILRCVPISNHLYFYWYRQILGQKVEFLVSFYNNEISEKSEIFDDQFSVERPDGSNFTLKIRSTKLEDSAMYFCASSTFRRGPLDYEQYFGPGTRLTVT.

The V call is TRBV3-1 (or the pseudogene TRBV3-2), the J call TRBJ2-3, with a tentative D call TRBD2 (7 bases). Trimming removed 4 bases from V and 6 bases from J, with 17 bases in between. The germline V gene encodes CDR1 LGHDT and CDR2 YNNKEL (reference sequence). The CDR3 has 15 residues. The chain's CDR3 is CASSPRAGARDTQYF. DNA of the CDR3: TGTGCCAGCAGCCCTCGGGCGGGGGCTCGGGATACGCAGTATTTT.

The V call is TRBV6-5, the J call TRBJ2-1; 9 nucleotides match TRBD2. With 2 bases clipped from V and 9 bases from J, the junction kept 5 bases outside the gene matches. Germline V lookup: CDR1 MNHEY, CDR2 SVGAGI. This CDR3 has 14 amino acids. The chain's CDR3 is CASSYRGGAVEQFF. CDR3 bases: TGTGCCAGCAGTTACCGCGGGGGGGCCGTTGAGCAGTTCTTC.

This chain connects TRBV6-4 to TRBJ1-1, with D unclear. The CDR3 contains 13 residues. The germline V and J ends were trimmed by 6 bases and 0 bases, with 8 bases remaining between them. CDR1 and CDR2 from the germline V gene are MRHNA and SNTAGT. The CDR3, as DNA: TGTGCCAGCAGCCAACAGATGAACACTGAAGCTTTCTTT. Residues: CASSQQMNTEAFF.